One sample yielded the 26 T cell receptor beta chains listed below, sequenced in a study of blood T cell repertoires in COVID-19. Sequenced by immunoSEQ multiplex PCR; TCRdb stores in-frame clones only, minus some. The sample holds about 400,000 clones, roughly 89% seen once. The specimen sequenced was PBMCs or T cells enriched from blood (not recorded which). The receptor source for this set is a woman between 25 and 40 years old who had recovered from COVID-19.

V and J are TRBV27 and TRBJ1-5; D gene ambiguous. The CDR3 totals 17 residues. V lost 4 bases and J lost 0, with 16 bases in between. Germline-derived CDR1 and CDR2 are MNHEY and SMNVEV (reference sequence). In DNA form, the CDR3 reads TGTGCCAGCAGTTCGGCTAACGGGAAGCATAGCAATCAGCCCCAGCATTTT. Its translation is CASSSANGKHSNQPQHF.

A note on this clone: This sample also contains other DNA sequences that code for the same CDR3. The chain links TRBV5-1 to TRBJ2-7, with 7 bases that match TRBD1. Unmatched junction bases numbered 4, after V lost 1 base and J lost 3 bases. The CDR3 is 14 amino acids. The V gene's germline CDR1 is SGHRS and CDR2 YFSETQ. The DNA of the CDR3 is TGCGCCAGCAGCTTGAGGGACAGAGACTACGAGCAGTACTTC. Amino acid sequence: CASSLRDRDYEQYF.

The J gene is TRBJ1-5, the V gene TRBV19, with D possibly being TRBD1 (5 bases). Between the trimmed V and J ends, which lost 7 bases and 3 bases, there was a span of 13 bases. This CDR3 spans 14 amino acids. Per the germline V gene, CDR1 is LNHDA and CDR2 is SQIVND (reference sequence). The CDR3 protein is CASNTRQPNQPQHF. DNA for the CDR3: TGTGCCAGTAACACAAGACAGCCCAATCAGCCCCAGCATTTT.

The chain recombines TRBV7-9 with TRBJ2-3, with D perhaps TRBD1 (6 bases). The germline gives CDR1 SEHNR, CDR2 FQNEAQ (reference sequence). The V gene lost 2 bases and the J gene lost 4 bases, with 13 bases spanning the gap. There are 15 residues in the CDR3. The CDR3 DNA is TGTGCCAGCAGCTTAAACAGGGTGGTCGCAGATACGCAGTATTTT. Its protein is CASSLNRVVADTQYF.

The CDR3 loop is CASSIGGIAELGEQYF. The CDR3 DNA reads TGTGCCAGTAGTATAGGCGGAATAGCGGAATTGGGGGAGCAGTACTTC. The chain couples TRBV19 to TRBJ2-7, with D perhaps matching TRBD2 (6 bases). The CDR3 has 16 residues. Trimming shortened V by 1 base and J by 7 bases, and 20 bases separated the two germline ends. The germline V gene encodes CDR1 LNHDA and CDR2 SQIVND (reference sequence).

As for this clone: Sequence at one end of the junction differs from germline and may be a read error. The CDR3 spells CSIEHQGFRQETQYF. The CDR3 coding sequence is TGCAGCATTGAACATCAGGGTTTCCGACAAGAGACCCAGTACTTC. The chain combines TRBV29-1 with TRBJ2-5, with D possibly TRBD1 on 5 matching bases. There are 15 residues in the CDR3. Looked up from germline, CDR1 is SQVTM and CDR2 is ANQGSEA. Combining the CDR3 with reference TRBV29-1 and TRBJ2-5 gives the whole variable domain SAVISQKPSRDICQRGTSLTIQCQVDSQVTMMFWYRQQPGQSLTLIATANQGSEATYESGFVIDKFPISRPNLTFSTLTVSNMSPEDSSIYLCSIEHQGFRQETQYFGPGTRLLVL.

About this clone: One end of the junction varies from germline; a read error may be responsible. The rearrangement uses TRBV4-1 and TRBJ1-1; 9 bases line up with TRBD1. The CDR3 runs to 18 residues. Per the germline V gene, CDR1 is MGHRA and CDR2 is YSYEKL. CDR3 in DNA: TGCGCCAGCAGCAAAGACAGGGGCGAGGACAGGGGAGGGACTGAAGCTTTCTTT. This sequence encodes CASSKDRGEDRGGTEAFF.

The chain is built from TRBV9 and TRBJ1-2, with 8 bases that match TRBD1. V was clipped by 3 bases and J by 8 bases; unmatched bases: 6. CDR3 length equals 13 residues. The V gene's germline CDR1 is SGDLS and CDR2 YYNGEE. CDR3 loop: CASSAGQGSGYTF. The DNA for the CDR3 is TGTGCCAGCAGCGCCGGACAGGGTTCGGGCTACACCTTC. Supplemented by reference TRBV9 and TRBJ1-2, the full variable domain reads DSGVTQTPKHLITATGQRVTLRCSPRSGDLSVYWYQQSLDQGLQFLIQYYNGEERAKGNILERFSAQQFPDLHSELNLSSLELGDSALYFCASSAGQGSGYTFGSGTRLTVV.

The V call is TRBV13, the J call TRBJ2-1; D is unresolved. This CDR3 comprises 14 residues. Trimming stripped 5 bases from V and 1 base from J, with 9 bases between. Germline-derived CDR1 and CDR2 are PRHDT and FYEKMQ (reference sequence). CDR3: CASSPGGSYNEQFF. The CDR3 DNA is TGTGCCAGCAGCCCGGGTGGATCCTACAATGAGCAGTTCTTC. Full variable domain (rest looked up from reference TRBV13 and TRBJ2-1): AAGVIQSPRHLIKEKRETATLKCYPIPRHDTVYWYQQGPGQDPQFLISFYEKMQSDKGSIPDRFSAQQFSDYHSELNMSSLELGDSALYFCASSPGGSYNEQFFGPGTRLTVL.

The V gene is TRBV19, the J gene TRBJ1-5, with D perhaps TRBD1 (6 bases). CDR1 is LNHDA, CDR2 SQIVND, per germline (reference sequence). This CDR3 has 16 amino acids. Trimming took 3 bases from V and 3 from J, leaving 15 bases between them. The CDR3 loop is CASSMSRQVFNQPQHF. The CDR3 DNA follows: TGTGCCAGTAGTATGTCCCGACAGGTTTTCAATCAGCCCCAGCATTTT.

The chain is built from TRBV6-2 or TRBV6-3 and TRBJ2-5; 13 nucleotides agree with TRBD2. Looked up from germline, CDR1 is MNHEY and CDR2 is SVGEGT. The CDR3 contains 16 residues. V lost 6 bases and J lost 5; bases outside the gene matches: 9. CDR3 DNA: TGTGCCAGCAGCCGCCGGACTAGCGGGAGATGGGAGACCCAGTACTTC. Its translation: CASSRRTSGRWETQYF.

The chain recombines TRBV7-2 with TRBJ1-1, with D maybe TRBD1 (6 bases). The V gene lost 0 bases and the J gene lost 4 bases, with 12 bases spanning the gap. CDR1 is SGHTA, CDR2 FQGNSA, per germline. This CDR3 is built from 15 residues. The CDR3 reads CASSLALGTITEAFF. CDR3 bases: TGTGCCAGCAGCTTAGCGCTCGGGACAATCACTGAAGCTTTCTTT.

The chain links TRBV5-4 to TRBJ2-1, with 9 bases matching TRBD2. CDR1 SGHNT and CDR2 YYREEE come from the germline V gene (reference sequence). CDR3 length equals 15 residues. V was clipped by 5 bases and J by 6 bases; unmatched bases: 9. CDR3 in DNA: TGTGCCAGCAGGGAGATTGCGGGGGGGTCCAATGAGCAGTTCTTC. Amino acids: CASREIAGGSNEQFF.

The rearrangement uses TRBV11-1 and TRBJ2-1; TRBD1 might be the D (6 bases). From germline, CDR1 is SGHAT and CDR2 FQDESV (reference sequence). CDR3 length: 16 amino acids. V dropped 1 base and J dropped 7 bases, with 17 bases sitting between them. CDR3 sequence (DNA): TGTGCCAGCAGCTTAGGGACAGACGAAAAACTTAATGAGCAGTTCTTC. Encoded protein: CASSLGTDEKLNEQFF.

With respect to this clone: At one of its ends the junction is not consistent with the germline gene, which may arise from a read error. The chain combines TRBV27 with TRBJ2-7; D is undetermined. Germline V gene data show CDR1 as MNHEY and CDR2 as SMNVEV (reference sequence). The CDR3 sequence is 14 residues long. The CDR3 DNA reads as TGTGCCAGCAGTTTAGTTAGCTTCCCCCTCGAGCATCACTTC. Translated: CASSLVSFPLEHHF.

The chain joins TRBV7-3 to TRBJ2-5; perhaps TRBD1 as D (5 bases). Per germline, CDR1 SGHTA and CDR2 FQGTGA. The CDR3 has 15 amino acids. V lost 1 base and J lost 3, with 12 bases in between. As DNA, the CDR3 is TGTGCCAGCAGCTTAAACCATGGGGCCAAAGAGACCCAGTACTTC. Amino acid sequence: CASSLNHGAKETQYF.

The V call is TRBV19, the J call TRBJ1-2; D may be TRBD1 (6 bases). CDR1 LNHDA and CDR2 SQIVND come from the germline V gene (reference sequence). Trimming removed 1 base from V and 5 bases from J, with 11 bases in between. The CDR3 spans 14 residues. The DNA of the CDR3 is TGTGCCAGTAGTATAGGTGGGGGCCCATATGGCTACACCTTC. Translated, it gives CASSIGGGPYGYTF.

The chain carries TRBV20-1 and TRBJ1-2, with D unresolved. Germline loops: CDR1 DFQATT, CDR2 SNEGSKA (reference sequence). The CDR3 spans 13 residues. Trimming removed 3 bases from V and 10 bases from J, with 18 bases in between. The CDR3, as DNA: TGCAGTGCTAGTCGCGGGGAGAGAAGGTACTACACCTTC. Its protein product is CSASRGERRYYTF.

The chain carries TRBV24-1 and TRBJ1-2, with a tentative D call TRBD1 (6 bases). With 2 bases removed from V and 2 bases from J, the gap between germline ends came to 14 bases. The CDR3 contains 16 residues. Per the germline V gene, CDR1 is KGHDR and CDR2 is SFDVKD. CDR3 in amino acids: CATSDSTMDRNYGYTF. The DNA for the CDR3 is TGTGCCACCAGTGATTCCACTATGGACAGAAACTATGGCTACACCTTC.

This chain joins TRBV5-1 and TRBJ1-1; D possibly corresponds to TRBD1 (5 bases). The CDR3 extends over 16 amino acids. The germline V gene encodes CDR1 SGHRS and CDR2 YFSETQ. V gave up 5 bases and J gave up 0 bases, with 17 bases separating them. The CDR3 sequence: CASRGGSFIMNTEAFF. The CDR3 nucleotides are TGCGCCAGCAGGGGGGGTTCGTTTATTATGAACACTGAAGCTTTCTTT.

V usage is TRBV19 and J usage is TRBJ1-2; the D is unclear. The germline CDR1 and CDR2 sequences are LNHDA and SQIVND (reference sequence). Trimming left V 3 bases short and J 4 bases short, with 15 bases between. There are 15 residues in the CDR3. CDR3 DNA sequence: TGTGCCAGTAGTATTAATGTCCACAGCTCCTATGGCTACACCTTC. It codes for CASSINVHSSYGYTF.

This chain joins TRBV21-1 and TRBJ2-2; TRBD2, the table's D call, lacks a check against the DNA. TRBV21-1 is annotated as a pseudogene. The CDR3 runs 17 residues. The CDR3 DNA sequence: TGTGCCAGCAGCCCACTAGCGGGAGGGCCCCGCACCGGGGAGCTGTTTTTT. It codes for CASSPLAGGPRTGELFF.

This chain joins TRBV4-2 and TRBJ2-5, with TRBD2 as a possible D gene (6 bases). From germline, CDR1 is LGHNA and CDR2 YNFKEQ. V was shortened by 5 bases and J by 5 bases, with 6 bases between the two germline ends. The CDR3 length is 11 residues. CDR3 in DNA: TGTGCCAGCAGCGGGAGGGAGACCCAGTACTTC. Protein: CASSGRETQYF.

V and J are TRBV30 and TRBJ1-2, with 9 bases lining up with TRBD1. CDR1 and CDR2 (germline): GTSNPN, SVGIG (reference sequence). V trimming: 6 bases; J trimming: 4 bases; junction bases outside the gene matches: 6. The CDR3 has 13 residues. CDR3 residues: CACDRGRAYGYTF. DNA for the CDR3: TGTGCCTGTGACAGGGGGAGGGCCTATGGCTACACCTTC.

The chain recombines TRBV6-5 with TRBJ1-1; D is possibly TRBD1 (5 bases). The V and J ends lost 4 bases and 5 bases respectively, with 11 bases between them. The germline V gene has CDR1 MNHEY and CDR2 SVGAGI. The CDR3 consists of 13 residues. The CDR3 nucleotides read TGTGCCAGCAGTTCATCAGGGTTAACTGAAGCTTTCTTT. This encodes CASSSSGLTEAFF.

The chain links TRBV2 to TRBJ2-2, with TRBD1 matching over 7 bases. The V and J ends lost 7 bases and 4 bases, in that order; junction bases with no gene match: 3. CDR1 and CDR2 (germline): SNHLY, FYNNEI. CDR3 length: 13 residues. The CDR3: CASNPGGTGELFF. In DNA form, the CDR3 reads TGTGCCAGCAATCCAGGGGGCACCGGGGAGCTGTTTTTT.